Below are 18 T cell receptor beta chains sequenced from a single sample in a study of CXCR3-negative and CXCR3-positive naive CD8 T cells. General study results and limits: Naive cells that were CXCR3-positive had more hydrophobic TRB CDR3s (compared with CXCR3-negative naive cells).

Each TRB cDNA library was prepared by 5' RACE (with UMI labels). Following a re-call of the 5' RACE reads, TCRdb has one entry per CDR3 protein and lacks DNA. The listing records about 92,000 distinct CDR3 sequences. For these TCRs, the target antigens are not known. Sequenced sample: naive CXCR3+ CD8+ T cells from blood. The subset was: CD45RO-CCR7+CD27+CD95- naive CD8+ T cells expressing CXCR3 (TNR3+). Every receptor here comes from a human donor in good health. Some clones in this sample may be carry-over from other donors' samples.

This chain joins TRBV5-1 and TRBJ1-1; TCRdb's D call, TRBD1, is unchecked because there is no DNA. The CDR3 consists of 13 residues. The germline V gene has CDR1 SGHRS and CDR2 YFSETQ. CDR3 residues: CASSLGGHTEAFF.

The chain combines TRBV20-1 with TRBJ1-6; TCRdb outputs TRBD1, but without DNA this stays unchecked. From germline, CDR1 is DFQATT and CDR2 SNEGSKA (reference sequence). The CDR3 loop spans 14 amino acids. The CDR3 is CSVRDRGDNSPLHF.

The chain carries TRBV12-5 and TRBJ2-2. The CDR3 totals 11 residues. Germline CDR1 and CDR2: LGHNT and FRNRAP. This chain's CDR3 is CASTATGELFF.

The CDR3 is CASRYNPGTGLEQYF. The J gene is TRBJ2-7, the V gene TRBV5-1; TCRdb's assignment of TRBD1 cannot be checked, as there is no DNA. Germline V lookup: CDR1 SGHRS, CDR2 YFSETQ. This CDR3 comprises 15 residues. The full variable domain, rest sourced from reference TRBV5-1 and TRBJ2-7, is KAGVTQTPRYLIKTRGQQVTLSCSPISGHRSVSWYQQTPGQGLQFLFEYFSETQRNKGNFPGRFSGRQFSNSRSEMNVSTLELGDSALYLCASRYNPGTGLEQYFGPGTRLTVT.

The CDR3 here is CASSLGPGDIQYF. The chain links TRBV5-1 to TRBJ2-4; TCRdb's assignment of TRBD2 cannot be checked, as there is no DNA. CDR3 size: 13 residues. Germline CDR1 reads SGHRS; CDR2 reads YFSETQ.

This chain uses TRBV4-3 with TRBJ2-1. Germline loops: CDR1 LGHNA, CDR2 YSLEER. The CDR3 has 16 residues. The CDR3 sequence: CASSQIGVFGINEQFF.

The chain links TRBV7-6 to TRBJ1-1; lacking DNA, the TRBD1 call made by TCRdb goes unchecked. The CDR3 consists of 16 residues. The germline gives CDR1 SGHVS, CDR2 FNYEAQ. The CDR3 region is CASSSGTGGTDTEAFF.

The V and J genes are TRBV28 and TRBJ2-7; the TRBD1 assignment by TCRdb is unverifiable without DNA. This CDR3 region has 16 residues. Germline values: CDR1 MDHEN, CDR2 SYDVKM. The CDR3 loop reads CASSPLGGYPSYEQYF.

This rearrangement joins TRBV4-3 to TRBJ2-2; the TCRdb call, TRBD2, lacks DNA for checking. CDR3 length: 17 residues. The germline V gene encodes CDR1 LGHNA and CDR2 YSLEER. CDR3 sequence: CASSQEIADTNTGELFF.

The chain uses TRBV5-6 and TRBJ2-1; TCRdb proposes TRBD2, but this gene call is untestable without DNA. The germline V gene has CDR1 SGHDT and CDR2 YYEEEE. The CDR3 runs to 16 residues. The CDR3 reads CASRFLEGGLYSEQFF.

This clonotype shows up as medium-sized by frequency. This chain connects TRBV7-8 to TRBJ1-4; the D call from TCRdb, TRBD1, cannot be confirmed without DNA. The CDR3 has 15 amino acids. Per germline, CDR1 SGHVS and CDR2 FQNEAQ. The CDR3 sequence is CASSLVLGVGEKLFF.

The gene calls are TRBV28 and TRBJ2-1; the TRBD2 assignment by TCRdb is unverifiable without DNA. Germline V gene data show CDR1 as MDHEN and CDR2 as SYDVKM. This CDR3 is 14 amino acids long. Here the CDR3 reads CASSLVLGRSEQFF.

The chain joins TRBV4-1 to TRBJ2-3; with no DNA, the TCRdb D assignment of TRBD2 cannot be verified. The CDR3 extends over 17 amino acids. Looked up from germline, CDR1 is MGHRA and CDR2 is YSYEKL. This CDR3 reads CASSQTERGGRTDTQYF.

The rearrangement uses TRBV12-3 or TRBV12-4 and TRBJ2-7; TCRdb returns TRBD1, unconfirmable since there is no DNA. The CDR3 totals 15 residues. The CDR3 reads CASSFGTGIDYEQYF.

The CDR3 protein is CASSYTGSPYEQYF. V gene TRBV6-5 combines with J gene TRBJ2-7. This CDR3 has 14 amino acids. Germline V gives CDR1 MNHEY, CDR2 SVGAGI.

The V call is TRBV20-1, the J call TRBJ2-1; checking the TCRdb D call of TRBD2 is not possible without DNA. CDR1 DFQATT and CDR2 SNEGSKA come from the germline V gene (reference sequence). CDR3 size: 16 residues. The chain's CDR3 is CSAPTVTSGRTGEQFF.

This chain links TRBV23-1 with TRBJ2-5; TCRdb's D call of TRBD2 is untestable without DNA. TRBV23-1 falls under the ORF class, with uncertain function. The CDR3 sequence is 16 residues long. The CDR3 sequence is CASSQSEEGIKETQYF.

The V and J genes are TRBV6-5 and TRBJ1-5. The length of the CDR3 is 14 residues. Germline V gene lookup returns CDR1 MNHEY and CDR2 SVGAGI. CDR3 loop: CASSPTGSDQPQHF.